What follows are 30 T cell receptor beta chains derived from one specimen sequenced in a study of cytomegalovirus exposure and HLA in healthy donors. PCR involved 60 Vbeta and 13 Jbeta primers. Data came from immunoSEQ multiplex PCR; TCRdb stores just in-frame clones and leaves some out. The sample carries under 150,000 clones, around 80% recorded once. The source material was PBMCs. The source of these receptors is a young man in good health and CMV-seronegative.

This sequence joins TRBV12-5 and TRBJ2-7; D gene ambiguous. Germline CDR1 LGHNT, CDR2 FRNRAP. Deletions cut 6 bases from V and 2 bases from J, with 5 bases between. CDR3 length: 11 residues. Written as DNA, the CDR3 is TGTGCTAGTGGATTAGCCTACGAGCAGTACTTC. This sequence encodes CASGLAYEQYF.

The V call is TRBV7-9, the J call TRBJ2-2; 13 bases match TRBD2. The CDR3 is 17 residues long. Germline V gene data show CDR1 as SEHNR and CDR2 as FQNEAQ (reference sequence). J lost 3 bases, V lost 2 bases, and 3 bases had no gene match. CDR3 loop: CASSLSGLAGYTGELFF. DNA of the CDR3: TGTGCCAGCAGCTTATCGGGACTAGCGGGATACACCGGGGAGCTGTTTTTT. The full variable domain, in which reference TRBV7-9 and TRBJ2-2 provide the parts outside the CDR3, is DTGVSQNPRHKITKRGQNVTFRCDPISEHNRLYWYRQTLGQGPEFLTYFQNEAQLEKSRLLSDRFSAERPKGSFSTLEIQRTEQGDSAMYLCASSLSGLAGYTGELFFGEGSRLTVL.

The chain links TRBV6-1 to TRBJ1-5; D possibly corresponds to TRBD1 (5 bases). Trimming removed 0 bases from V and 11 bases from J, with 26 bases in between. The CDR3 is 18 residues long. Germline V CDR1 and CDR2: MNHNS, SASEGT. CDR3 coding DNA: TGTGCCAGCAGTGAAGCGGGGGTCGGGACCACTATTCGGGAGGCCCAGCATTTT. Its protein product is CASSEAGVGTTIREAQHF.

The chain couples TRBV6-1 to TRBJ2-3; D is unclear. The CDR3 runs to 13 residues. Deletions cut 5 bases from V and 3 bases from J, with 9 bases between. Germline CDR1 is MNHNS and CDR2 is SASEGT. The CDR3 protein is CASSHGRTDTQYF. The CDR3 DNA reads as TGTGCCAGCAGTCATGGCAGGACAGATACGCAGTATTTT.

In DNA form, the CDR3 reads TGTGCCAGCAGTCCCGGGGGAGGGCTAGTCTATGGCTACACCTTC. This codes for CASSPGGGLVYGYTF. The V call is TRBV6-5, the J call TRBJ1-2, with a weak D call TRBD1 (5 bases). Looked up from germline, CDR1 is MNHEY and CDR2 is SVGAGI. This CDR3 is built from 15 residues. Trimming left V 5 bases short and J 4 bases short, with 17 bases between.

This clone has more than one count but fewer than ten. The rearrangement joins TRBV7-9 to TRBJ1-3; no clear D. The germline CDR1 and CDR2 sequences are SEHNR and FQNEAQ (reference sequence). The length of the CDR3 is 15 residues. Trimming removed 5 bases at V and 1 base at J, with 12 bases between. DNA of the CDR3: TGTGCCAGCAGCCCTTCGGGAGGATCTGGAAACACCATATATTTT. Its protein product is CASSPSGGSGNTIYF.

The CDR3 spells CASSYMGLGNTIYF. The CDR3, as DNA: TGTGCCAGCAGTTACATGGGCCTTGGAAACACCATATATTTT. The chain uses TRBV6-5 and TRBJ1-3, with unresolved D. The CDR3 consists of 14 residues. Trimming took off 2 bases at V and 3 bases at J, with 8 bases between the two ends. Germline V gives CDR1 MNHEY, CDR2 SVGAGI.

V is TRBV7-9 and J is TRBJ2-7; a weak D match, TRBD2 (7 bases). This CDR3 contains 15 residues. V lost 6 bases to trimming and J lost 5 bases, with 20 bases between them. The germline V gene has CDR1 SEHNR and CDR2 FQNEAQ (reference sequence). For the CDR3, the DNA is TGTGCCAGCAGAAAGGGGTTGGGGGGGGCGAACGAGCAGTACTTC. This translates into CASRKGLGGANEQYF.

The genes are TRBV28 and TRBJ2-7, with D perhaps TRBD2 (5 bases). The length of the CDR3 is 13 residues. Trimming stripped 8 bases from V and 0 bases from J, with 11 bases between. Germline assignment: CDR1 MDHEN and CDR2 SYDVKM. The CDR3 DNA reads TGTGCCAGCGCCGAAGGGAGCTCCTACGAGCAGTACTTC. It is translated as CASAEGSSYEQYF.

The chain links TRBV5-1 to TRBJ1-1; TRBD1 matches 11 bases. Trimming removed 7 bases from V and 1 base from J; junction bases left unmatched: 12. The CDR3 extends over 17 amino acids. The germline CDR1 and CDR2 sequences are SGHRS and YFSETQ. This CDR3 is CASGQGAGGRWNTEAFF. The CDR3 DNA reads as TGCGCCAGCGGACAGGGGGCAGGGGGCAGGTGGAACACTGAAGCTTTCTTT.

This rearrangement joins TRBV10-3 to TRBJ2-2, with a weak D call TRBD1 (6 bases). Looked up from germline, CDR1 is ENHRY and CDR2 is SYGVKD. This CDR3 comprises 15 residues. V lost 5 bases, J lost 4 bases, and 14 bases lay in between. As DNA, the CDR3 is TGTGCCATCAGTTTAAACACAGGGCTCACCGGGGAGCTGTTTTTT. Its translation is CAISLNTGLTGELFF.

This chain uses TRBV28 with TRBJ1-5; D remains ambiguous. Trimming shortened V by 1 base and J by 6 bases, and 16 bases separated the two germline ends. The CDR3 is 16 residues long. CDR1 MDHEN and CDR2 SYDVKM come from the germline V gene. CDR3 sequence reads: CASSLLALRVSQPQHF. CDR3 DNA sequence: TGTGCCAGCAGTTTATTGGCGCTACGGGTCTCTCAGCCCCAGCATTTT.

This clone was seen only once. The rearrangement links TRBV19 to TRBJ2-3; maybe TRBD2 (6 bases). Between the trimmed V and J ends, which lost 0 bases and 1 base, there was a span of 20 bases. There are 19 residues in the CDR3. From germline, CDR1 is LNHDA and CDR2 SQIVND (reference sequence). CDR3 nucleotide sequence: TGTGCCAGTAGTATAGATCAGGAGGGGCCTACTGTGGGCACAGATACGCAGTATTTT. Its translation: CASSIDQEGPTVGTDTQYF.

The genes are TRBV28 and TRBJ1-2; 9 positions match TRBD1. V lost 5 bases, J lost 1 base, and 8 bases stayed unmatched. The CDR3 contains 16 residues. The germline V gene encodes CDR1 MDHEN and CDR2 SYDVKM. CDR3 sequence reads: CASSVWTGVRNYGYTF. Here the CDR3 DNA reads TGTGCCAGCAGTGTTTGGACAGGGGTGCGTAACTATGGCTACACCTTC.

In DNA, the CDR3 is TGTGCCAGCAGCCGAAATAACGACAGGGGCGAGCAGTACTTC. It yields the protein CASSRNNDRGEQYF. V is TRBV6-5 and J is TRBJ2-7; TRBD1 aligns across 8 bases. V shed 6 bases and J 6 bases; nucleotides not matched to a gene: 10. The germline V gene has CDR1 MNHEY and CDR2 SVGAGI. The CDR3 contains 14 residues.

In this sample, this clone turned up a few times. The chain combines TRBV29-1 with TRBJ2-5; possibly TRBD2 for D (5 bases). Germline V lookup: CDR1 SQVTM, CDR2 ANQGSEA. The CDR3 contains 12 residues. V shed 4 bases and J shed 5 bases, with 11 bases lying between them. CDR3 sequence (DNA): TGCAGCGTTGGAGGGCATGGGGAGACCCAGTACTTC. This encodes CSVGGHGETQYF.

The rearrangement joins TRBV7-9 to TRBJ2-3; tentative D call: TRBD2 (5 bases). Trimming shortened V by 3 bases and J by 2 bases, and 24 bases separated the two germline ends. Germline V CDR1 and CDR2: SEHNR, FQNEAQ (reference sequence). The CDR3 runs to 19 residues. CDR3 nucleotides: TGTGCCAGCAGCTTCTACCTGGAGGTTCGAAGGGAGAACACAGATACGCAGTATTTT. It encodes CASSFYLEVRRENTDTQYF. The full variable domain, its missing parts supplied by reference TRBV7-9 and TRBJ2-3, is DTGVSQNPRHKITKRGQNVTFRCDPISEHNRLYWYRQTLGQGPEFLTYFQNEAQLEKSRLLSDRFSAERPKGSFSTLEIQRTEQGDSAMYLCASSFYLEVRRENTDTQYFGPGTRLTVL.

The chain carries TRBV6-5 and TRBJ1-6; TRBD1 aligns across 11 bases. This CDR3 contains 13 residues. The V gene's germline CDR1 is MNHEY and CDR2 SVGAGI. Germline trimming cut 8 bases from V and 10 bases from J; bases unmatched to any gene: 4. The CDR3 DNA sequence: TGTGCCAGCCGGGGACAGGGGGACTCACCCCTCCACTTT. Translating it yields CASRGQGDSPLHF.

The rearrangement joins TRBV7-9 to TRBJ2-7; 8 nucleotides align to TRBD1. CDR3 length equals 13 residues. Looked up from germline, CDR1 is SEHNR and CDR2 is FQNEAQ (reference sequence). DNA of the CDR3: TGTGTGAGCTCGGGACAGGTAACCTACGAGCAGTACTTC. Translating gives CVSSGQVTYEQYF.

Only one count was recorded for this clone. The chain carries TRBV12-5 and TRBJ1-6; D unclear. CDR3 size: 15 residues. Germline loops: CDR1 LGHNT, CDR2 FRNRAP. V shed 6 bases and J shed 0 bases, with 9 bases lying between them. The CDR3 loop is CASGVLSSYNSPLHF. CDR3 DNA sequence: TGTGCTAGTGGCGTACTTAGCTCCTATAATTCACCCCTCCACTTT.

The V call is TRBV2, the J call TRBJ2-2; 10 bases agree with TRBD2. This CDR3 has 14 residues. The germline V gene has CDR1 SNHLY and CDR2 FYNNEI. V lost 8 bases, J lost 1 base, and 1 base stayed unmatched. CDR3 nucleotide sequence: TGTGCCAGCCGACTAGCGGGGAACACCGGGGAGCTGTTTTTT. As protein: CASRLAGNTGELFF.

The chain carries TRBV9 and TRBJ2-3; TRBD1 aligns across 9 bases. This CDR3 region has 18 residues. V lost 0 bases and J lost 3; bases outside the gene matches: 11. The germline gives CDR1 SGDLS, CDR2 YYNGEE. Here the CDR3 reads CASSVGLGTGKVTDTQYF. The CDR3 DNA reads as TGTGCCAGCAGCGTAGGATTAGGGACAGGGAAGGTTACAGATACGCAGTATTTT.

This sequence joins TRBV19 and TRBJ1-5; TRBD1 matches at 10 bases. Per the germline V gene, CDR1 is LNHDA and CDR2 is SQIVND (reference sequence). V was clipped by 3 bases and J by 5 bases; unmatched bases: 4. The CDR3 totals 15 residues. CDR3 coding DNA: TGTGCCAGTAGTATCGTCGGGACAGGGGATCAGCCCCAGCATTTT. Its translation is CASSIVGTGDQPQHF. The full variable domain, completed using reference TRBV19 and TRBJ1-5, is DGGITQSPKYLFRKEGQNVTLSCEQNLNHDAMYWYRQDPGQGLRLIYYSQIVNDFQKGDIAEGYSVSREKKESFPLTVTSAQKNPTAFYLCASSIVGTGDQPQHFGDGTRLSIL.

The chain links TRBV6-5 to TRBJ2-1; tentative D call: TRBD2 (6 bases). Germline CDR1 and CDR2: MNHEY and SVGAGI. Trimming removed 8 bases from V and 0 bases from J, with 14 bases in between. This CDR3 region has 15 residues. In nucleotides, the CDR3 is TGTGCCAGCGCAAGGGACTTAAGCTCCTACAATGAGCAGTTCTTC. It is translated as CASARDLSSYNEQFF.

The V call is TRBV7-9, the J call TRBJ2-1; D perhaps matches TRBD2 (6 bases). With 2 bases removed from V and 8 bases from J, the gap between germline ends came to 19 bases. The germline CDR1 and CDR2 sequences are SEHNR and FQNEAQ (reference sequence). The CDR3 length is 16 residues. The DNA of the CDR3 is TGTGCCAGCAGCTTAACCACGGCGGCGGGGCAAGATGAGCAGTTCTTC. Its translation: CASSLTTAAGQDEQFF. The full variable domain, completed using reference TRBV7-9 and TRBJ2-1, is DTGVSQNPRHKITKRGQNVTFRCDPISEHNRLYWYRQTLGQGPEFLTYFQNEAQLEKSRLLSDRFSAERPKGSFSTLEIQRTEQGDSAMYLCASSLTTAAGQDEQFFGPGTRLTVL.

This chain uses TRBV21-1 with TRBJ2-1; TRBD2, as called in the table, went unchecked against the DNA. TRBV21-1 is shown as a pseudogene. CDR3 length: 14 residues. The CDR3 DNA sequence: TGTGCCAGCAGCAAATCAACCGAGCCCAATGAGCAGTTCTTC. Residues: CASSKSTEPNEQFF.

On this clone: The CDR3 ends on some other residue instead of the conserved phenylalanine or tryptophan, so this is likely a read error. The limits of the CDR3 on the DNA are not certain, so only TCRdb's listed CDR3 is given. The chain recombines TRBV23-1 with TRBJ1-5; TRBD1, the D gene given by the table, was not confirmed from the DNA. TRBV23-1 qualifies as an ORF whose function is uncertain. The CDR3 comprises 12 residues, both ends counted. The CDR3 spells CASSHDRGHRGL.

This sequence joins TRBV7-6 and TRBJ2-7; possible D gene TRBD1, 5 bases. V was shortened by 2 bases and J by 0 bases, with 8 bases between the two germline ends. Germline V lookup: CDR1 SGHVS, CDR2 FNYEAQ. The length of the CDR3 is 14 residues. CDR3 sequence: CASSLSQVSYEQYF. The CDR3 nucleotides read TGTGCCAGCAGCTTATCACAGGTCTCCTACGAGCAGTACTTC.

The DNA for the CDR3 is TGTGCCAGTACGGGACAGAACCCCTATGGCTACACCTTC. The encoded protein is CASTGQNPYGYTF. This chain connects TRBV19 to TRBJ1-2; TRBD1 matches at 7 bases. With 7 bases clipped from V and 4 bases from J, the junction kept 6 bases outside the gene matches. Germline CDR1 LNHDA, CDR2 SQIVND (reference sequence). The CDR3 spans 13 residues.

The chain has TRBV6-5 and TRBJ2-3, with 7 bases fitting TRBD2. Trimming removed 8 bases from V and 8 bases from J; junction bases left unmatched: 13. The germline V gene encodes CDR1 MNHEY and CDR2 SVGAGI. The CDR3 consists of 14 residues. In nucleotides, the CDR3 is TGTGCCAGCGGGAGGGACGGTGGTTCTGGTACGCAGTATTTT. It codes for CASGRDGGSGTQYF.